This T cell receptor beta chain was profiled in a study of CD8+ T cells in alopecia areata. From germline, CDR1 is SGHRS and CDR2 YFSETQ. The CDR3 totals 13 residues. V lost 4 bases, J lost 6 bases, and 3 bases stayed unmatched. Sequencing relied on a cDNA template that was reverse transcribed from extracted RNA. Generated by immunoSEQ multiplex PCR, the TCRdb table keeps only in-frame clones and is missing some. The data show almost 250,000 clones, with about 68% seen just once and roughly 1.2% held by the top ten. Only one count was recorded for this clone. Material: CD4+ T cells sorted from blood, obtained at week 0. The chain uses TRBV5-1 and TRBJ2-7; 11 bases map to TRBD1. The sequence derives from a human donor with alopecia areata. As DNA, the CDR3 is TGCGCCAGCAGCCAGGGACAGGGGGGCGAGCAGTACTTC. Its translation is CASSQGQGGEQYF.